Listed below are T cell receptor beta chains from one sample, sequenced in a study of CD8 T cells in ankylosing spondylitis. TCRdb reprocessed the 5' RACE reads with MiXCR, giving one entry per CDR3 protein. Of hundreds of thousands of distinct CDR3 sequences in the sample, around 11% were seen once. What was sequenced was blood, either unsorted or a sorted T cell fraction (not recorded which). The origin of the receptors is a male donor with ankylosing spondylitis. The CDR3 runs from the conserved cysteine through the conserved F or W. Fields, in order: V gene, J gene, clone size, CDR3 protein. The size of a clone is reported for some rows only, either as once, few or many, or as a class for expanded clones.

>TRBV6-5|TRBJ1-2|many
CASSYIRTGGSYGYTF
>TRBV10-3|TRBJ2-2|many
CPGGAVKNTGELFF
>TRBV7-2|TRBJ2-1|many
CASSQWTSGGYNEQFF
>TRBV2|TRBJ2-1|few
CASSFRAPDYNEQFF
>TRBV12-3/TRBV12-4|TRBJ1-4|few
CASSSTGGGLKEKLFF
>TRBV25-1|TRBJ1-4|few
CASGRAANEKLFF
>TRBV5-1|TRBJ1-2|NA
CASSSPSGGAVYGYTF
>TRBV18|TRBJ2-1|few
CASSPRGRRGSSYNEQFF
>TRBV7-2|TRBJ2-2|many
CASSFLSGSGFTGELFF
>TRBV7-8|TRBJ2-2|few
CASRWTGDAGELFF
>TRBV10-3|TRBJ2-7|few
CAISGAGGNEQYF
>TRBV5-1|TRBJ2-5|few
CASSLRTGSQETQYF
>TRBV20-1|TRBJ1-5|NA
CSASGLFNQPQHF
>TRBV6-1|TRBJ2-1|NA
CASSGARDFYNEQFF